Below, one T cell receptor beta chain is given with its context. Its recognized antigen is unknown. No per-base quality is available; no much larger clone lies one base away. Receptor amplification or capture employed PCR. The listed sequencing device is HiSeq X Ten. High-throughput sequencing was used to characterize TCR repertoires. TCRdb trimmed the raw reads at Q25, called clones with MiXCR and kept productive beta chains. Each CDR3 protein appears once, grouped with its most common genes and DNA. The sample profile shows under 20,000 distinct CDR3 sequences; 40% to 55% of them were found once. The ten largest clones add up to around 27% of the sample. These data originate in a study of esophageal squamous cell carcinoma under preoperative chemotherapy listed by TCRdb under 2018. Describing the broader study: The study profiled TCR repertoires of both peripheral blood T cells and tumor-infiltrating lymphocytes. Roughly 5 patients with primary esophageal squamous cell carcinoma were included in the cohort. Repertoires from samples obtained before paclitaxel-nedaplatin therapy were compared with repertoires from samples obtained after paclitaxel-nedaplatin therapy. In patients with esophageal squamous cell carcinoma, the study looked at what paclitaxel-nedaplatin chemotherapy did to T-cell receptor repertoires.

Taken from the germline V gene, the CDR1 and CDR2 loops are MDHEN and SYDVKM. V gives up 11 bases and J gives up 3 bases, and the segment between their germline ends measures 17 bases. The CDR3 starts with the cysteine, ends with the phenylalanine, and has 13 residues. CDR3 DNA is the only sequence kept; it has 39 bases, read in frame from the first base. Overall results and qualifications from the work: Tumor-infiltrating lymphocytes after treatment appeared to come partly from peripheral T cells migrating into the tumor, rather than solely from local clonal changes. Clonotype frequencies shifted immediately and substantially under paclitaxel-nedaplatin therapy, and abundant clones were more likely to contract than to amplify. The analysis included only 5 or 6 patients with esophageal squamous cell carcinoma, making the cohort small. A significant increase in TCR diversity was observed in peripheral T cells after chemotherapy, whereas no such increase was observed in tumor-infiltrating lymphocytes.

The sample's time point label, in plain terms: after preoperative PTX-NDP chemotherapy. Paclitaxel-nedaplatin was administered to patients as preoperative chemotherapy before surgery. The receptor was isolated from a human donor with esophageal squamous cell carcinoma. The donor label of this sample is uncertain. Sampling was carried out from a patient given preoperative chemotherapy. The chain joins TRBV28 to TRBJ2-7; the D gene assignment is ambiguous. The CDR3 region has the sequence CAARRTESYEQYF. The nucleotide sequence is given as TGTGCCGCCCGGAGAACTGAAAGCTACGAGCAGTACTTC.